This entry features one T cell receptor beta chain sequence. Its specificity is unknown. The authors used template switching to add a universal primer site and gave cDNA unique molecular identifiers. MiXCR, run by TCRdb on the 5' RACE reads, gives a single entry per CDR3 protein. The sample yields under 300,000 distinct CDR3 sequences, over 12% seen once. These data belong to a study of identical twins. General study findings and limits: The degree of excess twin sharing was weaker in beta out-of-frame sequences. Invariant MAIT and iNKT cells could partly confound zero-insertion analyses. The same donors were not followed; conclusions instead depended on cross-sectional statistical analysis.

The CDR3 has 16 residues. Germline-derived CDR1 and CDR2 are SEHNR and FQNEAQ (reference sequence). V trimming: 1 base; J trimming: 5 bases; junction bases outside the gene matches: 10. The receptor's source is a woman between 18 and 29 years old in good health. Sequencing input: memory (CD45RO+) T cells sorted from blood. V gene TRBV7-9 combines with J gene TRBJ2-7; the match to TRBD1 covers 8 bases. The CDR3 region is CASSLVTGQGRDEQYF. The CDR3 nucleotides are TGTGCCAGCAGCTTAGTGACTGGACAGGGACGGGACGAGCAGTACTTC.